Listed here are 6 T cell receptor beta chains from one sample, sequenced in a study of CD8 T cells in Susac syndrome. RNA in amounts of about 0.5 to 1 ug was reverse transcribed with random hexamers. MiXCR, run by TCRdb on the immunoSEQ multiplex PCR reads, gives a single entry per CDR3 protein. The sample consists of over 300,000 distinct CDR3 sequences, around 90% of them appearing once. Source material: CD4+ T cells from PBMCs. These receptors all stem from a human donor with multiple sclerosis.

The chain couples TRBV7-8 to TRBJ2-3; 8 bases map to TRBD2. Germline V gene lookup returns CDR1 SGHVS and CDR2 FQNEAQ. The CDR3 is made up of 16 amino acids. V shed 5 bases and J 0 bases; nucleotides not matched to a gene: 7. CDR3 nucleotides: TGTGCCAGCAGCGAATTAGCGGGGCCTAGCACAGATACGCAGTATTTT. It specifies CASSELAGPSTDTQYF.

The chain links TRBV5-5 to TRBJ2-4; TRBD2 might be the D (6 bases). Between the trimmed V and J ends, which lost 2 bases and 0 bases, there was a span of 9 bases. Germline V gene data show CDR1 as SGHKS and CDR2 as YYEKEE (reference sequence). The CDR3 loop spans 15 amino acids. The CDR3 DNA sequence: TGTGCCAGCAGCTTCTGGGGGGTAGCCAAAAACATTCAGTACTTC. Translated: CASSFWGVAKNIQYF.

This chain joins TRBV14 and TRBJ2-7; 13 bases align to TRBD2. CDR1 is SGHDN and CDR2 is FVKESK in the germline V gene. V lost 2 bases and J lost 3; bases outside the gene matches: 4. This CDR3 is built from 16 residues. The CDR3 DNA is TGTGCCAGCAGCCAATTAGGACTAGCGGGGGTCTACGAGCAGTACTTC. This encodes CASSQLGLAGVYEQYF.

The count of this clonotype is one. The chain is built from TRBV12-5 and TRBJ2-7; 14 positions match TRBD2. This CDR3 comprises 17 residues. Germline assignment: CDR1 LGHNT and CDR2 FRNRAP. V shed 6 bases and J 8 bases; nucleotides not matched to a gene: 15. The CDR3 nucleotides read TGTGCTAGTGGCTCCCACAAGACTAGCGGGAGGGGTCTTAAGCAGTACTTC. It is translated as CASGSHKTSGRGLKQYF.

The chain couples TRBV6-2 or TRBV6-3 to TRBJ2-1, with D hard to call. From germline, CDR1 is MNHEY and CDR2 SVGEGT. The CDR3 length is 15 residues. Trimming removed 6 bases at V and 7 bases at J, with 19 bases between. DNA of the CDR3: TGTGCCAGCAGCCAACGCCCTCGGACCAGGAATGAGCAGTTCTTC. This codes for CASSQRPRTRNEQFF.

This sequence joins TRBV20-1 and TRBJ2-3, with a possible D match to TRBD1 (6 bases). The CDR3 has 17 residues. Trimming removed 5 bases from V and 2 bases from J, with 23 bases in between. Looked up from germline, CDR1 is DFQATT and CDR2 is SNEGSKA (reference sequence). CDR3 nucleotides: TGCAGTGCTCCGAGTCCCAGGGGCGGATATAACACAGATACGCAGTATTTT. Its protein is CSAPSPRGGYNTDTQYF.